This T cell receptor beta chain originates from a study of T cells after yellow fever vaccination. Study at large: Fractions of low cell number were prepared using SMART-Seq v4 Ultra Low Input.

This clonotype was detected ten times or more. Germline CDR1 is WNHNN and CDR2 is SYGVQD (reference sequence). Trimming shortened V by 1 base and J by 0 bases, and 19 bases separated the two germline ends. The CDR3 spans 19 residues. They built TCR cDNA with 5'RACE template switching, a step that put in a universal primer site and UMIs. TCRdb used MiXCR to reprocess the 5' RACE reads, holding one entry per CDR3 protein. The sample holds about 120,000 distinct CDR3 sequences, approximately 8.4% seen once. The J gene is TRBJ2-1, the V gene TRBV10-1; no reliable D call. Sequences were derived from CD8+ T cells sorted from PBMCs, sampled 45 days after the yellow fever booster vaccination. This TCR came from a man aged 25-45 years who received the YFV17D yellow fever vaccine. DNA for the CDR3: TGCGCCAGCAGTGAGTGGAGCTTTGTACCGAAAAGCTCCTACAATGAGCAGTTCTTC. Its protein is CASSEWSFVPKSSYNEQFF.